The rows below give T cell receptor beta chains drawn from one sample of a study of human thymus T cells. Assay used: immunoSEQ multiplex PCR; TCRdb lists only in-frame clones, some missing. Of roughly 130,000 clones listed, about 94% were seen once; the top ten hold around 0.022%. Sequencing was carried out using thymus tissue. The receptors were sampled from a boy younger than two with a congenital heart defect but otherwise immunologically healthy. CDR3s include the opening cysteine and the closing phenylalanine or tryptophan. D genes are given only for firm matches. Clone size is shown for a subset of rows, as once, few, many or a class of expanded clone.

J gene: TRBJ1-2
D gene: TRBD1
clone size: NA
V gene: TRBV27
CDR3 DNA: TGTGCCAGCCGGACAGGGCTAATCGGCTACACCTTC
CDR3 protein: CASRTGLIGYTF

J gene: TRBJ1-1
D gene: NA
clone size: NA
V gene: TRBV7-9
CDR3 DNA: TGTGCCAGCAGCTTACAAATGAACACTGAAGCTTTCTTT
CDR3 protein: CASSLQMNTEAFF

J gene: TRBJ2-1
D gene: NA
clone size: NA
V gene: TRBV7-6
CDR3 DNA: TGTGCCAGCAGCTCGCGGAAAAGTGGGGACTCCTACAATGAGCAGTTCTTC
CDR3 protein: CASSSRKSGDSYNEQFF

J gene: TRBJ2-1
D gene: TRBD1
clone size: once
V gene: TRBV4-1
CDR3 DNA: TGCGCCAGCAGCCAAGATCGAGGGCAGGGGGCTAACAATGAGCAGTTCTTC
CDR3 protein: CASSQDRGQGANNEQFF

J gene: TRBJ2-5
D gene: NA
clone size: NA
V gene: TRBV5-1
CDR3 DNA: TGCGCCAGCAGCCCTAGTTGGCGGGGGCCTCAAGAGACCCAGTACTTC
CDR3 protein: CASSPSWRGPQETQYF

J gene: TRBJ2-7
D gene: NA
clone size: NA
V gene: TRBV18
CDR3 DNA: TGTGCCAGCTCGCCCCTAGGAGCGGTTTATTACGAGCAGTACTTC
CDR3 protein: CASSPLGAVYYEQYF

J gene: TRBJ2-7
D gene: TRBD1
clone size: NA
V gene: TRBV7-6
CDR3 DNA: TGTGCCAGCAGCTTTGGGACAGAGACCTACGAGCAGTACTTC
CDR3 protein: CASSFGTETYEQYF

J gene: TRBJ1-1
D gene: NA
clone size: NA
V gene: TRBV5-4
CDR3 DNA: TGTGCCAGCAGCTTGGCCCCAGGGAAGAACACTGAAGCTTTCTTT
CDR3 protein: CASSLAPGKNTEAFF

J gene: TRBJ2-3
D gene: NA
clone size: once
V gene: TRBV2
CDR3 DNA: TGTGCCAGCATCGAGTGCCAACCCAGCACAGATACGCAGTATTTT
CDR3 protein: CASIECQPSTDTQYF

J gene: TRBJ2-3
D gene: NA
clone size: NA
V gene: TRBV4-2
CDR3 DNA: TGTGCCAGCAGCCAGGCCTTGCCCCGGGACCCAAATTGGCCAGATACGCAGTATTTT
CDR3 protein: CASSQALPRDPNWPDTQYF

J gene: TRBJ2-7
D gene: NA
clone size: NA
V gene: TRBV6-6
CDR3 DNA: TGTGCCAGCAGTTACCGGGGTTACGAGCAGTACTTC
CDR3 protein: CASSYRGYEQYF

J gene: TRBJ2-7
D gene: TRBD2
clone size: NA
V gene: TRBV5-6
CDR3 DNA: TGTGCCAGCGGCTCTTTTGGGCGGGGGGCCCTCTCCTACGAGCAGTACTTC
CDR3 protein: CASGSFGRGALSYEQYF

J gene: TRBJ2-3
D gene: TRBD2
clone size: once
V gene: TRBV7-2
CDR3 DNA: TGTGCCAGCAGCTTTACTAGCGGGGGGCCTGATACGCAGTATTTT
CDR3 protein: CASSFTSGGPDTQYF

J gene: TRBJ2-5
D gene: TRBD2
clone size: once
V gene: TRBV2
CDR3 DNA: TGTGCCAGCAGCTACTTAGCGGGGGGGTCCCAAGAGACCCAGTACTTC
CDR3 protein: CASSYLAGGSQETQYF

J gene: TRBJ2-5
D gene: NA
clone size: NA
V gene: TRBV4-3
CDR3 DNA: TGCGCCAGCAGCCGAAGTGGAGAGACCCAGTACTTC
CDR3 protein: CASSRSGETQYF

J gene: TRBJ2-5
D gene: TRBD2
clone size: NA
V gene: TRBV5-1
CDR3 DNA: TGCGCCAGCAGCTGGACTAGCGGGGGAACGGAGACCCAGTACTTC
CDR3 protein: CASSWTSGGTETQYF

J gene: TRBJ1-1
D gene: NA
clone size: NA
V gene: TRBV30
CDR3 DNA: TGTGCCTGGAGTGATGATAGCACTTTGAACACTGAAGCTTTCTTT
CDR3 protein: CAWSDDSTLNTEAFF